What follows are 20 T cell receptor beta chains derived from one specimen sequenced in a study of blood T cell repertoires in COVID-19. Repertoires were generated with immunoSEQ multiplex PCR, while TCRdb's copy carries only in-frame clones and drops some. The sample includes 200,000 to 300,000 clones, approximately 86% seen only once; the top ten take around 6.8%. The specimen was peripheral blood. All receptors come from a woman aged 55-75 years with active or convalescent COVID-19.

This clone was detected once. The rearrangement uses TRBV6-5 and TRBJ2-7; 10 nucleotides match TRBD1. The CDR3 runs 14 residues. Germline V gene lookup returns CDR1 MNHEY and CDR2 SVGAGI. V trimming: 8 bases; J trimming: 1 base; junction bases outside the gene matches: 5. In DNA, the CDR3 is TGTGCCAGCCATAGGGACAGGGGATCCTACGAGCAGTACGTC. Encoded protein: CASHRDRGSYEQYV.

V gene TRBV6-6 combines with J gene TRBJ1-5; 10 bases are a match to TRBD1. Germline V gene data show CDR1 as MNHNY and CDR2 as SVGAGI (reference sequence). The CDR3 covers 13 residues. Germline trimming cut 11 bases from V and 6 bases from J; bases unmatched to any gene: 7. This chain's CDR3 is CASGTGEGQPQHF. CDR3 nucleotide sequence: TGTGCCTCTGGGACAGGGGAGGGTCAGCCCCAGCATTTT.

This clone is a singleton in its sample. The chain joins TRBV3-1 (or the pseudogene TRBV3-2) to TRBJ2-5, with a possible D match to TRBD2 (5 bases). CDR3 length equals 14 residues. Per the germline V gene, CDR1 is LGHDT and CDR2 is YNNKEL (reference sequence). Deletions cut 0 bases from V and 5 bases from J, with 10 bases between. CDR3 sequence (DNA): TGTGCCAGCAGCCAAGATTTTAGCGACGAGACCCAGTACTTC. Its translation is CASSQDFSDETQYF.

This chain uses TRBV10-2 with TRBJ2-2; 12 positions match TRBD2. J gave up 3 bases and V 6 bases, and 5 bases lay outside the gene matches. Germline assignment: CDR1 WSHSY and CDR2 SAAADI. The CDR3 totals 16 residues. The CDR3 sequence: CASRRLAGDHTGELFF. CDR3 in DNA: TGCGCCAGCAGGCGACTAGCGGGGGACCACACCGGGGAGCTGTTTTTT.

V and J are TRBV5-1 and TRBJ1-2, with no clear D. The CDR3 runs 13 residues. With 0 bases removed from V and 5 bases from J, the gap between germline ends came to 8 bases. The germline V gene encodes CDR1 SGHRS and CDR2 YFSETQ. Here the CDR3 DNA reads TGCGCCAGCAGCTTGGACCCGGGTTATGGCTACACCTTC. This gives the protein CASSLDPGYGYTF.

This clone was seen just once. The chain combines TRBV6-6 with TRBJ1-1, with no clear D. CDR3 size: 12 residues. Per germline, CDR1 MNHNY and CDR2 SVGAGI (reference sequence). V was clipped by 2 bases and J by 7 bases, with 8 bases between them. CDR3 protein: CASSYAVNEAFF. The CDR3 DNA reads as TGTGCCAGCAGTTACGCGGTGAATGAAGCTTTCTTT.

The rearrangement joins TRBV10-2 to TRBJ2-7; D is ambiguous. The CDR3 totals 12 residues. CDR1 is WSHSY and CDR2 is SAAADI in the germline V gene. V was clipped by 0 bases and J by 11 bases, with 11 bases between them. The CDR3 reads CASSESGPSEYF. The CDR3 bases are TGCGCCAGCAGTGAGTCGGGCCCCTCCGAGTACTTC.

The rearrangement links TRBV5-5 to TRBJ2-7; D is unclear. This CDR3 is built from 13 residues. In germline, CDR1 is SGHKS, CDR2 YYEKEE (reference sequence). V dropped 3 bases and J dropped 7 bases, with 14 bases sitting between them. This CDR3 reads CASSSSTSWEQYV. In nucleotides, the CDR3 is TGTGCCAGCAGCTCATCGACTTCTTGGGAGCAGTACGTC.

The chain carries TRBV19 and TRBJ2-3; TRBD1 aligns across 8 bases. The CDR3 runs to 17 residues. Germline-derived CDR1 and CDR2 are LNHDA and SQIVND (reference sequence). V lost 0 bases to trimming and J lost 1 base; unmatched junction nucleotides: 6. CDR3 residues: CASSIDPGQAGTDTQYF. The CDR3 nucleotides are TGTGCCAGTAGTATAGATCCGGGACAGGCCGGCACAGATACGCAGTATTTT.

The chain links TRBV7-8 to TRBJ2-1; 9 bases fit TRBD1. Germline CDR1 is SGHVS and CDR2 is FQNEAQ. CDR3 length equals 15 residues. J was trimmed by 2 bases and V by 4 bases; bases with no gene match: 3. The CDR3 nucleotides are TGTGCCAGCAGCTCAACAGGGGGCACCTACAATGAGCAGTTCTTC. As protein: CASSSTGGTYNEQFF.

The chain uses TRBV10-2 and TRBJ1-4; D may be TRBD1 (5 bases). Trimming shortened V by 3 bases and J by 0 bases, and 8 bases separated the two germline ends. CDR1 and CDR2 from the germline V gene are WSHSY and SAAADI. This CDR3 is 15 amino acids long. As DNA, the CDR3 is TGCGCCAGCAGTGAAGGGGATCCAACTAATGAAAAACTGTTTTTT. It translates to CASSEGDPTNEKLFF.

This clone turned up a few times. The chain employs TRBV9 and TRBJ2-1; 7 bases fit TRBD2. The germline V gene encodes CDR1 SGDLS and CDR2 YYNGEE. CDR3 size: 15 residues. J gave up 2 bases and V 0 bases, and 2 bases lay outside the gene matches. The CDR3 region has the DNA TGTGCCAGCAGCGTAGGGGGAGGGCCCTACAATGAGCAGTTCTTC. It encodes CASSVGGGPYNEQFF.

The chain carries TRBV18 and TRBJ2-3; 8 bases map to TRBD2. The CDR3 extends over 15 amino acids. The germline gives CDR1 KGHSH, CDR2 LQKENI. J was trimmed by 3 bases and V by 1 base; bases with no gene match: 3. The CDR3 here is CASSPQRGRTDTQYF. CDR3 DNA sequence: TGTGCCAGCTCACCACAGCGGGGGAGGACAGATACGCAGTATTTT.

The chain links TRBV5-1 to TRBJ2-7, with TRBD2 matching 7 bases. The CDR3 is 14 amino acids. The germline CDR1 and CDR2 sequences are SGHRS and YFSETQ. V dropped 6 bases and J dropped 2; count of bases not matched to a gene: 8. The CDR3 coding sequence is TGCGCCAGCACCAGGGAGGGCCTAACCTACGAGCAGTACTTC. It encodes CASTREGLTYEQYF.

The chain joins TRBV5-1 to TRBJ2-3; the match to TRBD1 covers 7 bases. Germline CDR1 and CDR2: SGHRS and YFSETQ. V dropped 7 bases and J dropped 6; count of bases not matched to a gene: 2. The length of the CDR3 is 11 residues. CDR3 in amino acids: CASARGDTQYF. The CDR3 DNA reads TGCGCCAGCGCCAGGGGGGATACGCAGTATTTT.

CDR3 nucleotides: TGTGCCAGTAGCCCGGACAGGGTAGACACTGAAGCTTTCTTT. Residues: CASSPDRVDTEAFF. This rearrangement joins TRBV19 to TRBJ1-1, with 8 bases fitting TRBD1. The J segment lost 3 bases and the V segment lost 6 bases, leaving 6 bases of the junction unmatched. This CDR3 is built from 14 residues. In germline, CDR1 is LNHDA, CDR2 SQIVND (reference sequence).

This sequence joins TRBV2 and TRBJ1-4; D is perhaps TRBD1 (5 bases). Germline values: CDR1 SNHLY, CDR2 FYNNEI. Trimming pared 5 bases from V and 8 bases from J, leaving 18 bases between. This CDR3 has 15 residues. The CDR3 sequence: CASSPPGRAEEKLFF. DNA of the CDR3: TGTGCCAGCAGTCCACCGGGCAGGGCAGAAGAAAAACTGTTTTTT.

About this clone: The same CDR3 is also encoded by other DNA sequences in this sample. This chain uses TRBV7-9 with TRBJ1-1; D perhaps matches TRBD1 (5 bases). Looked up from germline, CDR1 is SEHNR and CDR2 is FQNEAQ (reference sequence). This CDR3 contains 14 residues. V lost 4 bases and J lost 0, with 9 bases in between. The CDR3 DNA reads as TGTGCCAGCAGCTCCGGGACTCTGAACACTGAAGCTTTCTTT. Translation: CASSSGTLNTEAFF.

Worth noting for this clone: Compared with germline, one end of the junction differs, possibly owing to a read error. V and J are TRBV7-9 and TRBJ1-1; D gene ambiguous. In germline, CDR1 is SEHNR, CDR2 FQNEAQ (reference sequence). This CDR3 region has 12 residues. The CDR3 reads CASSLADALAVF. The CDR3 DNA sequence: TGTGCCAGCAGCTTAGCGGACGCGTTAGCGGTCTTT. The whole variable domain, filled in from reference TRBV7-9 and TRBJ1-1, reads DTGVSQNPRHKITKRGQNVTFRCDPISEHNRLYWYRQTLGQGPEFLTYFQNEAQLEKSRLLSDRFSAERPKGSFSTLEIQRTEQGDSAMYLCASSLADALAVFGQGTRLTVV.

This clone was observed a few times. For the CDR3, the DNA is TGTGCCAGCAGCCAAGGAGAACAGCCCCAGCATTTT. It translates to CASSQGEQPQHF. This chain uses TRBV3-1 (or the pseudogene TRBV3-2) with TRBJ1-5; D is unresolved. The CDR3 has 12 amino acids. Trimming stripped 1 base from V and 7 bases from J, with 5 bases between. Germline V gene data show CDR1 as LGHDT and CDR2 as YNNKEL (reference sequence).